This T cell receptor (beta chain) comes out of a study of graft-versus-host responses after intestinal transplantation. On the study more broadly: The whole recipient group had anti-thymocyte globulin induction followed by tacrolimus and steroids for roughly three years.

About this clone itself: Its antigen is still unknown.

TCRdb keeps only in-frame clones here, not all; method: immunoSEQ multiplex PCR. The data hold more than 50,000 clones, with roughly nine tenths observed a single time. This CDR3 region has 17 residues. In germline, CDR1 is LNHNV, CDR2 YYDKDF (reference sequence). With 2 bases removed from V and 0 bases from J, the gap between germline ends came to 17 bases. Study-wide results and caveats: GvH clones appeared in recipient marrow, some first in ileum or blood.

The graft tissue was processed, and this released both intraepithelial and lamina propria lymphocytes. Sequencing used ileum tissue, obtained around 350 days after transplant. This TCR was recovered from a human patient who received an intestinal transplant, so some T cells may come from the graft donor. The chain employs TRBV15 and TRBJ2-7; tentative D call: TRBD2 (6 bases). DNA of the CDR3: TGTGCCACCAGCAGAACGCGGGGAGAACAACGCTCCTACGAGCAGTACTTC. Translated, it gives CATSRTRGEQRSYEQYF. Supplemented by reference TRBV15 and TRBJ2-7, the full variable domain reads DAMVIQNPRYQVTQFGKPVTLSCSQTLNHNVMYWYQQKSSQAPKLLFHYYDKDFNNEADTPDNFQSRRPNTSFCFLDIRSPGLGDTAMYLCATSRTRGEQRSYEQYFGPGTRLTVT.